What follows is one TCR beta chain and its context. The antigen remains unidentified. The data originate from a study of shared clonotypes between healthy human individuals. CDR3 length: 16 residues. Looked up from germline, CDR1 is SEHNR and CDR2 is FQNEAQ (reference sequence). Trimming shortened V by 1 base and J by 4 bases, and 16 bases separated the two germline ends. Deep was the level used in running the assay. Profiled with immunoSEQ multiplex PCR; TCRdb holds only in-frame clones, not every one. This table holds some 790,000 clones, roughly two thirds found once. Whole-study results and caveats: The naive CD4 repertoires of a few donors were compared, and approximately 5% of clonotypes were shared.

This chain connects TRBV7-9 to TRBJ1-1; D possibly corresponds to TRBD1 (5 bases). The specimen sequenced was memory CD4+ T cells sorted from blood. Specified subset: CD45RA-negative fraction. The receptor was isolated from a woman aged 25 to 39 in good health. CDR3 loop: CASSLGGRAASTEAFF. The CDR3 DNA reads as TGTGCCAGCAGCTTAGGGGGACGGGCGGCGAGCACTGAAGCTTTCTTT.